Shown below are 23 T cell receptor beta chains from a single sample sequenced in a study of blood T cell repertoires in COVID-19 (dated by TCRdb to the early 2020s). The protocol used for the library was the immunoSEQ multiplex PCR assay. The source is immuneACCESS, and TCRdb retained only in-frame sequences with V and J called. Part of the clones is not carried over; for the studies checked, unresolved V genes explain less than half of this, and the remainder is unexplained. The sample table records under 150,000 clones; 84% of these occur just once. Of the sample, approximately 18% falls within the top ten clones. Sequencing was performed on peripheral blood. These receptors were taken from a woman at least 80 years old with acute or convalescent COVID-19.

This clone was counted at least ten times. V is TRBV10-3 and J is TRBJ1-3, with 10 bases matching TRBD1. The CDR3 length is 18 residues. The V gene's germline CDR1 is ENHRY and CDR2 SYGVKD. V lost 6 bases to trimming and J lost 1 base; unmatched junction nucleotides: 12. The CDR3 nucleotides are TGTGCCATCAGCCAGTCCCGGGACAGGGGATGGTCTGGAAACACCATATATTTT. It translates to CAISQSRDRGWSGNTIYF.

The V gene is TRBV10-1, the J gene TRBJ2-7; D is unresolved. The germline V gene encodes CDR1 WNHNN and CDR2 SYGVQD (reference sequence). The V end was cut by 9 bases, the J end by 5 bases, with 11 bases between. The CDR3 totals 11 residues. CDR3 DNA sequence: TGCGCCAGTCCAGGTTTCCACGAGCAGTACTTC. Its protein product is CASPGFHEQYF.

This clone was counted only a few times. The chain carries TRBV2 and TRBJ1-2; D call uncertain. The germline V and J ends were trimmed by 9 bases and 7 bases, with 21 bases remaining between them. Germline V gene sequence: CDR1 SNHLY, CDR2 FYNNEI. This CDR3 is 14 amino acids long. The CDR3 loop is CARRKPSDFGGYTF. Written as DNA, the CDR3 is TGTGCCAGGAGGAAGCCCTCAGACTTTGGTGGCTACACCTTC.

The chain uses TRBV11-2 and TRBJ2-5; 9 positions match TRBD1. In germline, CDR1 is SGHAT, CDR2 FQNNGV. This CDR3 has 14 residues. Trimming took 5 bases from V and 5 from J; bases not matched to a gene: 6. CDR3 protein: CASSKRQGVETQYF. CDR3 sequence (DNA): TGTGCCAGCAGCAAAAGACAGGGGGTGGAGACCCAGTACTTC.

The CDR3 bases are TGTGCCAGCAGCTTAGCCCGGACAGGGGGCGCGAGCGGCTACACCTTC. Translation gives CASSLARTGGASGYTF. The chain employs TRBV7-2 and TRBJ1-2, with TRBD1 matching over 11 bases. Germline trimming cut 0 bases from V and 8 bases from J; bases unmatched to any gene: 8. CDR3 length: 16 amino acids. The V gene's germline CDR1 is SGHTA and CDR2 FQGNSA.

The J gene is TRBJ2-6, the V gene TRBV4-3, with TRBD2 matching over 9 bases. CDR1 is LGHNA, CDR2 YSLEER, per germline. Trimming at V came to 4 bases and at J to 0 bases, leaving 7 bases not matched to a gene. The CDR3 runs to 18 residues. CDR3 residues: CASSRTSGRLSGANVLTF. CDR3 DNA: TGCGCCAGCAGCCGGACGAGCGGGAGGCTCTCTGGGGCCAACGTCCTGACTTTC.

The chain recombines TRBV2 with TRBJ1-2, with 7 bases identical to TRBD1. Germline CDR1 SNHLY, CDR2 FYNNEI. The length of the CDR3 is 15 residues. V lost 8 bases, J lost 8 bases, and 17 bases stayed unmatched. The CDR3, as DNA: TGTGCCAGCTCCCCCCGCGAAACAGGGGTGTTAGGCTACACCTTC. Translation: CASSPRETGVLGYTF.

This clone was recorded only once. J is TRBJ1-2 and V is TRBV13; D remains ambiguous. The germline V and J ends were trimmed by 0 bases and 4 bases, with 6 bases remaining between them. Germline V gene data show CDR1 as PRHDT and CDR2 as FYEKMQ (reference sequence). This CDR3 comprises 13 residues. The CDR3: CASSLGGLYGYTF. In nucleotides, the CDR3 is TGTGCCAGCAGCTTAGGTGGGCTCTATGGCTACACCTTC.

V usage is TRBV28 and J usage is TRBJ2-2; 7 bases match TRBD1. The CDR3 is made up of 14 amino acids. Looked up from germline, CDR1 is MDHEN and CDR2 is SYDVKM. Trimming removed 7 bases from V and 1 base from J; junction bases left unmatched: 3. As DNA, the CDR3 is TGTGCCAGCATCAACAGGGGGAACACCGGGGAGCTGTTTTTT. Translated, it gives CASINRGNTGELFF.

This clone came up a few times. CDR3 residues: CASSDQRGPAPQHF. CDR3 nucleotide sequence: TGTGCCAGCAGTGACCAGCGGGGACCCGCGCCCCAGCATTTT. The genes are TRBV2 and TRBJ1-5; possibly TRBD1 for D (5 bases). Per germline, CDR1 SNHLY and CDR2 FYNNEI. V lost 3 bases to trimming and J lost 9 bases, with 15 bases between them. The CDR3 runs to 14 residues.

The chain is built from TRBV3-1 (or the pseudogene TRBV3-2) and TRBJ1-1; a possible D gene is TRBD1 (6 bases). Per the germline V gene, CDR1 is LGHDT and CDR2 is YNNKEL (reference sequence). The germline V and J ends were trimmed by 1 base and 10 bases, with 13 bases remaining between them. This CDR3 has 13 residues. The CDR3 bases are TGTGCCAGCAGCCAAGTCCCCGGGACACTAGCTTTCTTT. This codes for CASSQVPGTLAFF.

V gene TRBV6-5 combines with J gene TRBJ1-1, with D unclear. Trimming cost V 0 bases and J 0 bases, with 8 bases left between them. The length of the CDR3 is 15 residues. From germline, CDR1 is MNHEY and CDR2 SVGAGI. CDR3 coding DNA: TGTGCCAGCAGTTACTCGGACTCCATGAACACTGAAGCTTTCTTT. Its translation is CASSYSDSMNTEAFF.

The chain joins TRBV19 to TRBJ2-1, with D hard to call. The CDR3 sequence is 15 residues long. Germline V gene sequence: CDR1 LNHDA, CDR2 SQIVND (reference sequence). V was pared by 4 bases and J by 4 bases, with 14 bases between. The CDR3 reads CASSTTPRSYNEQFF. In nucleotides, the CDR3 is TGTGCCAGTAGTACAACACCGCGGAGTTACAATGAGCAGTTCTTC.

The V gene is TRBV5-1, the J gene TRBJ1-3, with D maybe TRBD1 (5 bases). Trimming removed 4 bases at V and 0 bases at J, with 11 bases between. This CDR3 is 15 amino acids long. From germline, CDR1 is SGHRS and CDR2 YFSETQ. The CDR3 nucleotides read TGCGCCAGCAGCCCCAGGGCGAGCTCTGGAAACACCATATATTTT. Protein product: CASSPRASSGNTIYF.

The V call is TRBV7-9, the J call TRBJ1-4, with 10 bases aligning to TRBD1. Germline V gene data show CDR1 as SEHNR and CDR2 as FQNEAQ (reference sequence). Trimming took 4 bases from V and 5 from J; bases not matched to a gene: 4. The CDR3 spans 15 residues. CDR3 sequence: CASSSGQGVNEKLFF. CDR3 DNA sequence: TGTGCCAGCAGCTCCGGACAGGGGGTGAATGAAAAACTGTTTTTT.

The CDR3 DNA sequence: TGTGCCAGCAGTTACTTCTTCCAGGTCAGCAATCAGCCCCAGCATTTT. Translating it yields CASSYFFQVSNQPQHF. The chain links TRBV6-2 or TRBV6-3 to TRBJ1-5; unclear D gene. The CDR3 sequence is 16 residues long. The germline V gene encodes CDR1 MNHEY and CDR2 SVGEGT. The V and J ends lost 1 base and 1 base respectively, with 11 bases between them.

This sequence joins TRBV13 and TRBJ2-5; the D gene is possibly TRBD1 (6 bases). CDR1 and CDR2 (germline): PRHDT, FYEKMQ (reference sequence). V lost 5 bases to trimming and J lost 2 bases, with 12 bases between them. The CDR3 runs 14 residues. DNA of the CDR3: TGTGCCAGCAGCCGACGGACAGAACAAGAGACCCAGTACTTC. This encodes CASSRRTEQETQYF.

The genes are TRBV19 and TRBJ1-4; TRBD1 might be the D (5 bases). The CDR3 consists of 17 residues. Deletions cut 0 bases from V and 0 bases from J, with 11 bases between. CDR1 and CDR2 from the germline V gene are LNHDA and SQIVND (reference sequence). The CDR3 reads CASSIDRRRATNEKLFF. The CDR3 region has the DNA TGTGCCAGTAGTATAGATCGTCGCAGGGCAACTAATGAAAAACTGTTTTTT. The full variable domain, rest sourced from reference TRBV19 and TRBJ1-4, is DGGITQSPKYLFRKEGQNVTLSCEQNLNHDAMYWYRQDPGQGLRLIYYSQIVNDFQKGDIAEGYSVSREKKESFPLTVTSAQKNPTAFYLCASSIDRRRATNEKLFFGSGTQLSVL.

V gene TRBV7-2 combines with J gene TRBJ1-1; 8 nucleotides align to TRBD1. This CDR3 spans 15 amino acids. Germline CDR1 and CDR2: SGHTA and FQGNSA. J lost 1 base, V lost 1 base, and 2 bases had no gene match. Here the CDR3 reads CASSLGRGRNTEAFF. CDR3 DNA sequence: TGTGCCAGCAGCTTAGGCAGGGGGCGGAACACTGAAGCTTTCTTT.

The rearrangement links TRBV5-1 to TRBJ2-3; maybe TRBD1 (5 bases). Trimming left V 0 bases short and J 0 bases short, with 11 bases between. This CDR3 region has 16 residues. Germline CDR1 reads SGHRS; CDR2 reads YFSETQ. In DNA form, the CDR3 reads TGCGCCAGCAGCTTGGAAGGGGATACTAGCACAGATACGCAGTATTTT. Amino acids: CASSLEGDTSTDTQYF.

The chain joins TRBV18 to TRBJ2-3, with TRBD2 as a possible D gene (6 bases). Germline lookup yields CDR1 KGHSH and CDR2 LQKENI. The length of the CDR3 is 16 residues. Trimming took 3 bases from V and 5 from J, leaving 18 bases between them. This CDR3 reads CASSPSPGRRGDTQYF. The CDR3 region has the DNA TGTGCCAGCTCACCCAGTCCCGGGAGACGGGGAGATACGCAGTATTTT.

The rearrangement links TRBV18 to TRBJ1-3; TRBD1 matches 7 bases. Germline values: CDR1 KGHSH, CDR2 LQKENI. Trimming removed 6 bases from V and 0 bases from J; junction bases left unmatched: 8. The CDR3 consists of 16 residues. DNA of the CDR3: TGTGCCAGCTCCGCGACAGGGTCCCTCTCTGGAAACACCATATATTTT. Encoded protein: CASSATGSLSGNTIYF.

This clone was counted only a few times. The J gene is TRBJ1-5, the V gene TRBV19, with a tentative D call TRBD1 (5 bases). V lost 3 bases and J 0 bases, leaving 21 bases between the germline ends. CDR1 is LNHDA and CDR2 is SQIVND in the germline V gene (reference sequence). The CDR3 loop spans 19 amino acids. This CDR3 reads CASSIREGPQGYSNQPQHF. DNA of the CDR3: TGTGCCAGTAGTATTAGGGAGGGACCCCAGGGATATAGCAATCAGCCCCAGCATTTT.